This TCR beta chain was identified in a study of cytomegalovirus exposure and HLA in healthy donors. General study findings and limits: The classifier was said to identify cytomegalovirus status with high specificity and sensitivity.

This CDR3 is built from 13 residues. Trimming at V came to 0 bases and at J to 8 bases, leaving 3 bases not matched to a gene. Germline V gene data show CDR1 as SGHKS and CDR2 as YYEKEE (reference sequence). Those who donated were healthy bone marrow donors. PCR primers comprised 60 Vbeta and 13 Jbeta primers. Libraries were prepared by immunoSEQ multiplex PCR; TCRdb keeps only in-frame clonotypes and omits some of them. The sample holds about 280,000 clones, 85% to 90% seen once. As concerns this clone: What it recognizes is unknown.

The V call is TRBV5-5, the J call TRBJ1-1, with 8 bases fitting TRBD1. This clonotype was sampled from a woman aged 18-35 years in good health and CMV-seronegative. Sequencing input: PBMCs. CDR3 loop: CASSLDRGKEAFF. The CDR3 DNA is TGTGCCAGCAGCTTGGACAGGGGGAAGGAAGCTTTCTTT.